This T cell receptor (beta chain) was sequenced in a study of CD8+ T cells in alopecia areata listed by TCRdb under 2018. About the full investigation: The treated patients took part in an open-label pilot trial in which moderate-to-severe alopecia areata was treated with oral tofacitinib at 5 to 10 mg twice daily. TCRbeta CDR3 regions were amplified by immunoSEQ multiplex PCR with 35 Vbeta forward and 13 Jbeta reverse primers. The study used high-throughput TCRbeta sequencing to examine T cell clonal expansion in alopecia areata, in both the C3H/HeJ mouse model and human patients. Tofacitinib was given for 6 to 18 months, followed by 6 months of follow-up off drug to assess delayed response and recurrence. Scalp tissue and sorted CD4+ and CD8+ peripheral blood T cells from patchy and totalis/universalis alopecia areata patients and from healthy controls were covered by human TCRbeta sequencing. Scalp clonality was compared across normal scalp (n=4), patchy alopecia areata scalp (n=8), and alopecia totalis/universalis scalp (n=8). Patients on tofacitinib were biopsied at baseline and after 4 and 24 weeks of treatment, and several of the patients also had a later scalp biopsy. RNA was extracted with the PAXgene miRNA kit for fixed scalp, the miRNeasy kit for PBMCs, and the RNeasy kit for mouse skin. The paper as a whole reports these results and caveats: Unlike mouse skin, where gammadelta T cells dominate, normal human skin contains resident alphabeta T cells that get sequenced too, which complicates analysis of the scalp TCR repertoire. Higher clonality and more expanded CD8+ clones were observed in lesional scalp than in normal scalp, particularly in alopecia totalis/universalis, a finding suggestive of antigenic drive. Shared TCR sequences between patients were less evident than in mice, which may be partly attributable to HLA diversity in the patient population.

The time point label, read with the paper, signifies: baseline before oral tofacitinib. Peripheral blood and lesional scalp punch biopsies were obtained from patients with alopecia areata. PBMCs were isolated by density centrifugation and stained for CD3, CD4 and CD8, and CD4+ and CD8+ T cells were sorted on a FACSAria. Between the V and J ends, shortened by 2 bases and 7 bases respectively, the junction contains 11 bases. Including cysteine and phenylalanine, the CDR3 has 14 amino acids. Just the 42-base CDR3 DNA is kept, in frame starting at base 1. CDR1 and CDR2, per the germline V gene, are MNHEY and SVGAGI. On this clone itself: No cognate antigen has been identified for it. Qualities for individual bases were not recorded, and no much larger clone is one base off.

The library was produced with the immunoSEQ multiplex PCR assay. RNA was extracted from all samples and reverse transcribed into cDNA as template for TCR sequencing. SuperScript III was used to make first-strand cDNA, primed with a 2:1 mix of oligo-dT and random hexamers. Amplification bias was assessed with a synthetic immune receptor repertoire, and residual bias was removed computationally. Processing in the source paper ran as follows. Raw reads were preprocessed for error removal, and CDR3 was defined according to IMGT conventions as running from the conserved cysteine to phenylalanine. To get clonality, Shannon entropy was normalized by log2 of the number of productive unique TCRs and the result was subtracted from 1. Whether each scalp clone was CD4 or CD8 was inferred by checking scalp TCRbeta sequences against the CD4 and CD8 repertoires from sorted blood. This is the immuneACCESS table as TCRdb keeps it, with only in-frame sequences that have V and J called. A part of the clones is gone; compared with another copy, unresolved V genes explain less than half, and the rest is unexplained. Clone size and V and J calls were adopted from that table, with D and trimming inferred from the DNA. This sample gives roughly 180,000 clones in total; more than 60% of them show up just once. Under 2% of the sample goes to the ten largest clones.

The chain joins TRBV6-5 to TRBJ1-4; D gene: possibly TRBD1, on 5 matching bases. This TCR came from a human donor with alopecia areata. Sample: CD4+ T cells sorted from blood, taken at week 0. CDR3 sequence: CASSYGGIGEKLFF. The nucleotide sequence reads as follows: TGTGCCAGCAGTTACGGGGGAATCGGTGAAAAACTGTTTTTT.